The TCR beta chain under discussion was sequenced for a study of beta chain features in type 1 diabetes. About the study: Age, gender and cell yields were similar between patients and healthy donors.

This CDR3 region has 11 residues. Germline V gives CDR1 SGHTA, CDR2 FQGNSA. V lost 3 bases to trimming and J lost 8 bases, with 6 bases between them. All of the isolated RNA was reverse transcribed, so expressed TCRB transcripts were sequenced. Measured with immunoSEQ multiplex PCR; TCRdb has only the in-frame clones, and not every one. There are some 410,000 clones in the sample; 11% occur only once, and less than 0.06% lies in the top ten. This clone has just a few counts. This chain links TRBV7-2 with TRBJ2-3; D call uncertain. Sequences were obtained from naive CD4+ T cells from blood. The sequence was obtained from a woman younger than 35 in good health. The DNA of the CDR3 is TGTGCCAGCAGCTTCCGCGGTACGCAGTATTTT. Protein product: CASSFRGTQYF.